One sample yielded the 31 T cell receptor beta chains listed below, sequenced in a study of beta chain features in type 1 diabetes. Reverse transcription of all isolated RNA meant that expressed TCRB transcripts were sequenced. Assay used: immunoSEQ multiplex PCR; TCRdb lists only in-frame clones, some missing. The profile shows 310,000 or so clones, under 8.5% of them singletons. The material sequenced was central memory CD4+ T cells from blood. The receptors here all came from a woman aged 18-29 years in good health.

V usage is TRBV7-9 and J usage is TRBJ1-3; D possibly corresponds to TRBD1 (5 bases). The CDR3 runs to 16 residues. The germline V gene has CDR1 SEHNR and CDR2 FQNEAQ (reference sequence). Trimming removed 1 base from V and 7 bases from J, with 17 bases in between. The CDR3 spells CASSLDPPGLGNTIYF. The CDR3 DNA sequence: TGTGCCAGCAGCTTAGATCCCCCGGGACTGGGGAACACCATATATTTT. Based on the CDR3 plus reference TRBV7-9 and TRBJ1-3, the full variable domain is DTGVSQNPRHKITKRGQNVTFRCDPISEHNRLYWYRQTLGQGPEFLTYFQNEAQLEKSRLLSDRFSAERPKGSFSTLEIQRTEQGDSAMYLCASSLDPPGLGNTIYFGEGSWLTVV.

The genes are TRBV2 and TRBJ2-1; maybe TRBD1 (7 bases). The CDR3 loop spans 14 amino acids. Trimming left V 8 bases short and J 10 bases short, with 21 bases between. Germline values: CDR1 SNHLY, CDR2 FYNNEI. CDR3 sequence (DNA): TGTGCCAGCGGGGAGGACAGGTCTCGATGGGAGCAGTTCTTC. Its translation is CASGEDRSRWEQFF.

This clone has at least ten counts. This rearrangement joins TRBV7-2 to TRBJ2-3; D gene uncertain. This CDR3 contains 15 residues. In germline, CDR1 is SGHTA, CDR2 FQGNSA. Deletions cut 0 bases from V and 3 bases from J, with 10 bases between. CDR3 protein: CASSLARSRTDTQYF. The CDR3 coding sequence is TGTGCCAGCAGCTTAGCTCGTTCTAGAACAGATACGCAGTATTTT.

The chain is built from TRBV15 and TRBJ2-1; 7 nucleotides align to TRBD1. Losses at the gene ends were 5 bases for V and 2 bases for J; bases not matched to a gene: 6. CDR3 length equals 15 residues. The germline gives CDR1 LNHNV, CDR2 YYDKDF (reference sequence). CDR3 bases: TGTGCCACCAGCGGGGGACAGCAGCCCTACAATGAGCAGTTCTTC. Translated: CATSGGQQPYNEQFF.

This clone appeared a few times. This chain connects TRBV28 to TRBJ1-2; D is undetermined. Trimming shortened V by 5 bases and J by 4 bases, and 8 bases separated the two germline ends. The CDR3 is 12 residues long. The germline V gene encodes CDR1 MDHEN and CDR2 SYDVKM. CDR3 loop: CASSRSRYGYTF. The CDR3 DNA reads TGTGCCAGCAGTAGGAGCCGCTATGGCTACACCTTC.

Note on this clone: One junction end disagrees with the germline gene, perhaps due to a read error. In DNA, the CDR3 is TGTGCCAGCAGCGAAATCTCCGGGTCCACTCCCCACTTC. It codes for CASSEISGSTPHF. J is TRBJ2-7 and V is TRBV7-2, with no clear D. Germline V lookup: CDR1 SGHTA, CDR2 FQGNSA. There are 13 residues in the CDR3. Drawing the rest from reference TRBV7-2 and TRBJ2-7, the complete variable domain is GAGVSQSPSNKVTEKGKDVELRCDPISGHTALYWYRQSLGQGLEFLIYFQGNSAPDKSGLPSDRFSAERTGGSVSTLTIQRTQQEDSAVYLCASSEISGSTPHFGPGTRLTVT.

The genes are TRBV2 and TRBJ2-7; D uncertain. The germline V gene encodes CDR1 SNHLY and CDR2 FYNNEI. Trimming cost V 4 bases and J 2 bases, with 6 bases left between them. CDR3 size: 12 residues. In DNA, the CDR3 is TGTGCCAGCAGTGCCGCAGCCTACGAGCAGTACTTC. This gives the protein CASSAAAYEQYF.

Only a few counts were recorded for this clone. Other nucleotide sequences in the sample specify the same CDR3. The chain uses TRBV19 and TRBJ1-5; D is ambiguous. This CDR3 has 14 residues. The germline gives CDR1 LNHDA, CDR2 SQIVND (reference sequence). Trimming removed 1 base at V and 1 base at J, with 5 bases between. This chain's CDR3 is CASSIGWSNQPQHF. The CDR3 nucleotides read TGTGCCAGTAGTATAGGATGGAGCAATCAGCCCCAGCATTTT.

The rearrangement joins TRBV6-6 to TRBJ2-4, with D hard to call. This CDR3 spans 15 amino acids. The V and J ends lost 0 bases and 0 bases respectively, with 6 bases between them. Germline CDR1 MNHNY, CDR2 SVGAGI (reference sequence). In DNA, the CDR3 is TGTGCCAGCAGTTACTCGTGGGGAGCCAAAAACATTCAGTACTTC. Residues: CASSYSWGAKNIQYF.

This clone has a count of ten or more. The chain uses TRBV7-2 and TRBJ1-2; D possibly corresponds to TRBD1 (6 bases). Trimming pared 3 bases from V and 2 bases from J, leaving 13 bases between. This CDR3 region has 15 residues. Germline CDR1 reads SGHTA; CDR2 reads FQGNSA. In DNA form, the CDR3 reads TGTGCCAGCAGCTTGCAGGGGCGGTTAAACTATGGCTACACCTTC. Its protein product is CASSLQGRLNYGYTF.

This clone was seen more than once but under ten times. Within the sample, other DNA sequences also encode this same CDR3. The chain employs TRBV27 and TRBJ2-2, with 8 nucleotides matching TRBD1. The germline gives CDR1 MNHEY, CDR2 SMNVEV (reference sequence). The CDR3 contains 17 residues. Trimming at V came to 0 bases and at J to 2 bases, leaving 5 bases not matched to a gene. CDR3 protein: CASSLSRQGANTGELFF. For the CDR3, the DNA is TGTGCCAGCAGTTTATCGCGGCAGGGGGCAAACACCGGGGAGCTGTTTTTT.

The V gene is TRBV5-5, the J gene TRBJ1-1, with a possible D match to TRBD1 (5 bases). V dropped 3 bases and J dropped 3 bases, with 9 bases sitting between them. The CDR3 is 13 amino acids. From germline, CDR1 is SGHKS and CDR2 YYEKEE (reference sequence). CDR3 sequence: CASSSGAHTEAFF. In DNA, the CDR3 is TGTGCCAGCAGCTCCGGGGCCCACACTGAAGCTTTCTTT.

In this sample, this clone turned up many times. The V gene is TRBV19, the J gene TRBJ2-1, with D perhaps being TRBD1 or TRBD2 (5 bases each). V lost 4 bases and J lost 0, with 16 bases in between. The germline CDR1 and CDR2 sequences are LNHDA and SQIVND (reference sequence). The CDR3 has 17 amino acids. CDR3 region: CASSRDGKRSSYNEQFF. The CDR3 nucleotides read TGTGCCAGTAGTAGGGACGGAAAGAGGAGCTCCTACAATGAGCAGTTCTTC.

The J gene is TRBJ2-1, the V gene TRBV14; D not certain. Germline values: CDR1 SGHDN, CDR2 FVKESK. This CDR3 comprises 14 residues. Trimming left V 1 base short and J 3 bases short, with 7 bases between. The CDR3 is CASSQGQNYNEQFF. Here the CDR3 DNA reads TGTGCCAGCAGCCAAGGACAAAACTACAATGAGCAGTTCTTC.

This chain links TRBV7-2 with TRBJ2-3; the D gene is possibly TRBD2 (5 bases). The CDR3 length is 16 residues. V lost 5 bases, J lost 8 bases, and 23 bases lay in between. CDR1 is SGHTA, CDR2 FQGNSA, per germline. CDR3 loop: CASSHKPGAGGITQYF. The CDR3 DNA sequence: TGTGCCAGCAGCCACAAGCCAGGCGCGGGTGGGATTACGCAGTATTTT.

The J gene is TRBJ2-6, the V gene TRBV2; D is unresolved. This CDR3 spans 14 amino acids. V was trimmed by 8 bases and J by 0 bases, leaving 8 bases between them. In germline, CDR1 is SNHLY, CDR2 FYNNEI. The CDR3 reads CASAASSGANVLTF. The CDR3 DNA follows: TGTGCCAGCGCCGCTAGCTCTGGGGCCAACGTCCTGACTTTC.

This clone was seen a handful of times. The genes are TRBV18 and TRBJ2-7, with 10 bases fitting TRBD1. The ends lost 3 bases at V and 7 bases at J; junction bases unmatched: 9. The CDR3 length is 15 residues. CDR1 is KGHSH and CDR2 is LQKENI in the germline V gene. The CDR3 protein is CASSPQGQGPVEQYF. In nucleotides, the CDR3 is TGTGCCAGCTCACCCCAGGGACAGGGGCCGGTTGAGCAGTACTTC.

In this sample, this clone turned up a few times. The junction departs from the called germline gene at one end, perhaps through a read error. This CDR3 is also generated by other DNA sequences in the sample. The chain employs TRBV18 and TRBJ2-1, with 11 bases matching TRBD2. This CDR3 contains 15 residues. Per the germline V gene, CDR1 is KGHSH and CDR2 is LQKENI. CDR3 DNA sequence: TGTGCCAGCTCCCCACTAGCGGGAGATTACAATGAGCAGTTCTTC. It codes for CASSPLAGDYNEQFF.

CDR3 protein: CASSPARGIEETQYF. CDR3 DNA sequence: TGTGCCAGCAGCCCAGCGAGGGGGATTGAGGAGACCCAGTACTTC. The rearrangement links TRBV9 to TRBJ2-5; TRBD1 is a possible D gene (6 bases). The CDR3 totals 15 residues. Germline CDR1 and CDR2: SGDLS and YYNGEE. V dropped 4 bases and J dropped 5 bases, with 18 bases sitting between them.

This clone was detected a few times. The chain recombines TRBV6-5 with TRBJ2-2; 8 positions agree with TRBD2. V was clipped by 1 base and J by 3 bases; unmatched bases: 1. The CDR3 sequence is 15 residues long. From germline, CDR1 is MNHEY and CDR2 SVGAGI. CDR3 sequence: CASSYLLADTGELFF. CDR3 DNA sequence: TGTGCCAGCAGTTACTTACTAGCGGACACCGGGGAGCTGTTTTTT.

The chain has TRBV7-9 and TRBJ2-1; 12 bases match TRBD2. Trimming cost V 6 bases and J 5 bases; bases outside gene matches: 2. Germline CDR1 reads SEHNR; CDR2 reads FQNEAQ (reference sequence). The CDR3 is made up of 14 amino acids. This CDR3 reads CASSRLAGDNEQFF. CDR3 nucleotides: TGTGCCAGCAGTCGACTAGCGGGAGACAATGAGCAGTTCTTC.

The V and J genes are TRBV7-3 and TRBJ2-1; D gene ambiguous. In germline, CDR1 is SGHTA, CDR2 FQGTGA. The V gene lost 2 bases and the J gene lost 9 bases, with 11 bases spanning the gap. This CDR3 is 13 amino acids long. The CDR3 spells CASSLGLRVEQFF. The CDR3 DNA reads TGTGCCAGCAGCTTAGGGTTGAGAGTTGAGCAGTTCTTC.

The chain carries TRBV18 and TRBJ2-5; TRBD1 matches at 8 bases. From germline, CDR1 is KGHSH and CDR2 LQKENI. CDR3 length: 15 amino acids. The V gene end was trimmed by 3 bases and the J gene end by 6 bases; junction bases not matched to a gene: 9. The CDR3 nucleotides are TGTGCCAGCTCACCCGGGACAGGTGCCCGGCAGACCCAGTACTTC. Protein: CASSPGTGARQTQYF.

V usage is TRBV7-2 and J usage is TRBJ2-5, with TRBD2 matching 9 bases. V lost 10 bases and J lost 4; bases outside the gene matches: 13. The CDR3 sequence is 15 residues long. Germline V gives CDR1 SGHTA, CDR2 FQGNSA. CDR3 sequence: CATTPGSGSSETQYF. For the CDR3, the DNA is TGTGCCACCACCCCGGGTAGCGGGAGTTCAGAGACCCAGTACTTC.

V usage is TRBV6-5 and J usage is TRBJ2-7; the match to TRBD2 covers 12 bases. CDR1 and CDR2 from the germline V gene are MNHEY and SVGAGI. V shed 5 bases, J shed 3 bases, and the junction held 5 bases outside the gene matches. CDR3 length: 15 residues. The CDR3 spells CASSPRTSGNYEQYF. Here the CDR3 DNA reads TGTGCCAGCAGTCCCCGGACTAGCGGGAACTACGAGCAGTACTTC.

The gene calls are TRBV18 and TRBJ1-4; the match to TRBD1 covers 8 bases. This CDR3 comprises 15 residues. The germline gives CDR1 KGHSH, CDR2 LQKENI. J gave up 6 bases and V 5 bases, and 8 bases lay outside the gene matches. CDR3 loop: CASSANRGKDEKLFF. Here the CDR3 DNA reads TGTGCCAGCTCAGCAAACAGGGGGAAGGATGAAAAACTGTTTTTT.

This clone turned up a few times. The chain is built from TRBV5-1 and TRBJ2-3; 13 nucleotides align to TRBD2. The germline V gene encodes CDR1 SGHRS and CDR2 YFSETQ. The CDR3 covers 16 residues. Trimming took 3 bases from V and 4 from J; bases not matched to a gene: 5. The CDR3 DNA reads as TGCGCCAGCAGCTCTACTGGACTAGCGGGAGCAGATACGCAGTATTTT. Its translation is CASSSTGLAGADTQYF.

Only a few counts were recorded for this clone. The chain employs TRBV11-2 and TRBJ2-3, with a tentative D call TRBD1 (6 bases). CDR3 length: 13 residues. CDR1 is SGHAT and CDR2 is FQNNGV in the germline V gene. The V and J ends lost 5 bases and 4 bases respectively, with 10 bases between them. The DNA of the CDR3 is TGTGCCAGCAGCACGGACAGTTCAGATACGCAGTATTTT. This translates into CASSTDSSDTQYF.

This clone was counted a few times. The CDR3 reads CASSSRVYADTQYF. Written as DNA, the CDR3 is TGTGCCAGCAGTAGTCGAGTGTATGCAGATACGCAGTATTTT. The chain couples TRBV6-1 to TRBJ2-3; no clear D gene. V dropped 5 bases and J dropped 4 bases, with 13 bases sitting between them. The CDR3 is made up of 14 amino acids. Germline values: CDR1 MNHNS, CDR2 SASEGT.

The rearrangement joins TRBV2 to TRBJ2-2; TRBD1 agrees at 11 bases. Germline loops: CDR1 SNHLY, CDR2 FYNNEI. V lost 3 bases, J lost 2 bases, and 8 bases stayed unmatched. This CDR3 spans 18 amino acids. CDR3 region: CASSDGTGGWVNTGELFF. The CDR3 nucleotides are TGTGCCAGCAGTGACGGGACAGGGGGTTGGGTAAACACCGGGGAGCTGTTTTTT.

This clone was observed a handful of times. The chain employs TRBV29-1 and TRBJ2-1, with 9 bases fitting TRBD2. Trimming took 5 bases from V and 0 from J; bases not matched to a gene: 2. This CDR3 is 14 amino acids long. CDR1 and CDR2 (germline): SQVTM, ANQGSEA. CDR3: CSVLAGSSYNEQFF. CDR3 coding DNA: TGCAGCGTTCTAGCGGGGAGCTCCTACAATGAGCAGTTCTTC.